The clone carrying this TCR beta chain has only a few counts. This entry belongs to a study of control samples from healthy donors and cancer patients. TCRdb's table, derived via immunoSEQ multiplex PCR, lists solely in-frame clones and lacks some. This sample yields nearly 200,000 clones, of which about 89% are seen a single time; less than 2% belongs to the top ten. With 7 bases removed from V and 0 bases from J, the gap between germline ends came to 16 bases. The CDR3 spans 16 residues. Per germline, CDR1 SGHRS and CDR2 YFSETQ. The chain is built from TRBV5-1 and TRBJ2-2; the D is unclear. Sequencing used blood. The clonotype was recovered from a man under 40 in good health. In DNA form, the CDR3 reads TGCGCCAGCTCTATGAGTGGCACTCCGAACACCGGGGAGCTGTTTTTT. Translating gives CASSMSGTPNTGELFF. Using reference TRBV5-1 and TRBJ2-2 for the parts outside the CDR3, the full variable domain is KAGVTQTPRYLIKTRGQQVTLSCSPISGHRSVSWYQQTPGQGLQFLFEYFSETQRNKGNFPGRFSGRQFSNSRSEMNVSTLELGDSALYLCASSMSGTPNTGELFFGEGSRLTVL.